The present TCR beta chain was sequenced within a study of T cell repertoires in cytomegalovirus infection. As regards this clonotype: The target antigen is unknown.

CDR3 length equals 17 residues. V was cut by 3 bases and J by 2 bases, with 19 bases left in between. Looked up from germline, CDR1 is LGHNA and CDR2 is YNFKEQ. TCRdb itself ran the reads through MiXCR, one entry per CDR3 protein. Of roughly 220,000 distinct CDR3 sequences listed, around 35% are singletons. V is TRBV4-2 and J is TRBJ1-1; D perhaps matches TRBD1 (6 bases). Here the sequenced sample was CD8+ T cells from cultured PBMCs, taken from culture after CMV antigen stimulation. The sequence derives from a human donor in good health (CMV status not recorded). Some clones in this sample may be carry-over from other donors' samples. As DNA, the CDR3 is TGTGCCAGCAGCCAGGGCCCATCCGGGACAAGAAACACTGAAGCTTTCTTT. Protein sequence: CASSQGPSGTRNTEAFF.